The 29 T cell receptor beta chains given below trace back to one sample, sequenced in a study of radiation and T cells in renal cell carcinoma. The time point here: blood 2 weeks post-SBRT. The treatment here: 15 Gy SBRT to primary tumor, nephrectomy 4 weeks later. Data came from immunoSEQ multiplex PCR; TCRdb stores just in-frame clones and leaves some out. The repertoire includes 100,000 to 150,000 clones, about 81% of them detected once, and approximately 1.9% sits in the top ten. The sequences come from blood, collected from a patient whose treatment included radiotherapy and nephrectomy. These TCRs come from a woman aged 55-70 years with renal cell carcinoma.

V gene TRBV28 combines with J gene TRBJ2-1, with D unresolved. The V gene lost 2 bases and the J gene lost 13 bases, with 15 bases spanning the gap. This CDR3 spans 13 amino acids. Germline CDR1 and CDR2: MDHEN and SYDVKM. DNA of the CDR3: TGTGCCAGCAGTTTAACCTTTGCGATGTACCAGTTCTTC. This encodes CASSLTFAMYQFF.

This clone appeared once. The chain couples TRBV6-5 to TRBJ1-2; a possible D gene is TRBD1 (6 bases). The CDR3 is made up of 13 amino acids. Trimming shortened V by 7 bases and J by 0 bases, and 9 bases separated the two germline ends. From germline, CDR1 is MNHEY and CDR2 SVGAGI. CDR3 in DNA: TGTGCCAGCACGGGGGGCACTAACTATGGCTACACCTTC. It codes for CASTGGTNYGYTF.

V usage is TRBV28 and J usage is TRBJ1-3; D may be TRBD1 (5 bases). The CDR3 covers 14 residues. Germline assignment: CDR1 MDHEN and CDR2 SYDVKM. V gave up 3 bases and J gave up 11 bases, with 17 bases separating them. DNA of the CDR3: TGTGCCAGCAGTTTCTCGGGACCGCGGCCTGCCATATATTTT. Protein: CASSFSGPRPAIYF.

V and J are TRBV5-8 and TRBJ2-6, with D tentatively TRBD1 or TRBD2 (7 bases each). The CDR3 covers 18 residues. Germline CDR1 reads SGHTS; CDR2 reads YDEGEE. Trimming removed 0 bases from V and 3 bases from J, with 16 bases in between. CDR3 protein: CASSLESGGASGANVLTF. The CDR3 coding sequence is TGTGCCAGCAGCTTGGAGTCAGGGGGGGCGAGTGGGGCCAACGTCCTGACTTTC.

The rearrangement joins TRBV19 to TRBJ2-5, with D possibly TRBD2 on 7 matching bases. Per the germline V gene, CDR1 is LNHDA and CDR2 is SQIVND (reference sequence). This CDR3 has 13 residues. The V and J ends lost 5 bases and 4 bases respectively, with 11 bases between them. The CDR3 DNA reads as TGTGCCAGTAGTCGAGGGGGGGGAGAGACCCAGTACTTC. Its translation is CASSRGGGETQYF.

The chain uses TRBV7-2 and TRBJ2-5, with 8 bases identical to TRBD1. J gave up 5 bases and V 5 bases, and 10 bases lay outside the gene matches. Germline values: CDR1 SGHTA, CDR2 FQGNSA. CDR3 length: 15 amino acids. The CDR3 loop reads CASSIHSTGGETQYF. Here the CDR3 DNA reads TGTGCCAGCAGCATCCACTCTACAGGGGGGGAGACCCAGTACTTC.

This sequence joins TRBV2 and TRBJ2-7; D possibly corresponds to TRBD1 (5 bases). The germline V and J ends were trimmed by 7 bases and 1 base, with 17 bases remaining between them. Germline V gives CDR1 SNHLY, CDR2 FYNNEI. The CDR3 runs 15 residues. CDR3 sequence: CASKEGARLSYEQYF. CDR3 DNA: TGTGCCAGCAAGGAAGGGGCCCGGCTTTCCTACGAGCAGTACTTC.

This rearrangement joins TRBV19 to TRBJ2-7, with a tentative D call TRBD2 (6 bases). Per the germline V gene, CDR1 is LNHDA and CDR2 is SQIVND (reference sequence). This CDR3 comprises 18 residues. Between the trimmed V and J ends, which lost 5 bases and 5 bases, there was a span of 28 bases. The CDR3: CASSVSSGLEGFLHEQYF. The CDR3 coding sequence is TGTGCCAGTAGTGTATCTTCCGGATTGGAGGGATTTCTACACGAGCAGTACTTC.

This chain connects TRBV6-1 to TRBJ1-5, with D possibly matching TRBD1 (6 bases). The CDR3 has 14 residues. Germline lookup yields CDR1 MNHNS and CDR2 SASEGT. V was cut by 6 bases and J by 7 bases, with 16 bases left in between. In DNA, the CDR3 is TGTGCCAGCAGGGCAACAGGGATGGAGCAGCCCCAGCATTTT. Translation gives CASRATGMEQPQHF.

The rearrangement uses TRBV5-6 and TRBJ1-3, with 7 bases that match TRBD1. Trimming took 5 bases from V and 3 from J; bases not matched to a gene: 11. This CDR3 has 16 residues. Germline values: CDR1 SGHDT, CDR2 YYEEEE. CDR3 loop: CASRRRSGDSGNTIYF. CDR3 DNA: TGTGCCAGCAGACGAAGATCCGGGGACAGTGGAAACACCATATATTTT.

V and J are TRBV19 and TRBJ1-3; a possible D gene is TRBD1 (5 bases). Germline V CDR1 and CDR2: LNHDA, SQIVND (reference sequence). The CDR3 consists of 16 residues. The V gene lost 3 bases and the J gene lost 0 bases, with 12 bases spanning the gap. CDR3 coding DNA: TGTGCCAGTAGTATCCAGGGTTTGAGCTCTGGAAACACCATATATTTT. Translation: CASSIQGLSSGNTIYF.

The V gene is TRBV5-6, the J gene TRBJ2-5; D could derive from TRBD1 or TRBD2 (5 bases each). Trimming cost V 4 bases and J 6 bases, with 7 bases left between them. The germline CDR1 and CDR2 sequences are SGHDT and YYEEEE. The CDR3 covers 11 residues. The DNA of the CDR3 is TGTGCCAGCAGCGGGGGAAAGACCCAGTACTTC. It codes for CASSGGKTQYF.

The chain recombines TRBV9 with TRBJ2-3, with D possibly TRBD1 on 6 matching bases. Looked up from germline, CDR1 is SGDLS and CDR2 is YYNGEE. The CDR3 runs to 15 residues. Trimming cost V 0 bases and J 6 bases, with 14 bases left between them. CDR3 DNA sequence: TGTGCCAGCAGCGTAGGAGCAGGGGCCCGGGATACGCAGTATTTT. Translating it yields CASSVGAGARDTQYF. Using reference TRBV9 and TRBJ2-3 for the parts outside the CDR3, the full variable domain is DSGVTQTPKHLITATGQRVTLRCSPRSGDLSVYWYQQSLDQGLQFLIQYYNGEERAKGNILERFSAQQFPDLHSELNLSSLELGDSALYFCASSVGAGARDTQYFGPGTRLTVL.

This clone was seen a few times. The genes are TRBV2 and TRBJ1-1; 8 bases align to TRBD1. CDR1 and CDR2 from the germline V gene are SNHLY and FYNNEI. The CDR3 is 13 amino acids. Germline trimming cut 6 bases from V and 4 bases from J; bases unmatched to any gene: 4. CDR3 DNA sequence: TGTGCCAGCAGGGTACAGGGGGGCACTGAAGCTTTCTTT. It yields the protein CASRVQGGTEAFF. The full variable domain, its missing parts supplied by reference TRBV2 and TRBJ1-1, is EPEVTQTPSHQVTQMGQEVILRCVPISNHLYFYWYRQILGQKVEFLVSFYNNEISEKSEIFDDQFSVERPDGSNFTLKIRSTKLEDSAMYFCASRVQGGTEAFFGQGTRLTVV.

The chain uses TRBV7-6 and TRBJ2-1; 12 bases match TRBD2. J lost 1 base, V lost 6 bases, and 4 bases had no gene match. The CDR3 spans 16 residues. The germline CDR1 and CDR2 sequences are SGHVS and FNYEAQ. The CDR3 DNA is TGTGCCAGCAGACGTACTAGCGGGGGGTCCTACAATGAGCAGTTCTTC. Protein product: CASRRTSGGSYNEQFF.

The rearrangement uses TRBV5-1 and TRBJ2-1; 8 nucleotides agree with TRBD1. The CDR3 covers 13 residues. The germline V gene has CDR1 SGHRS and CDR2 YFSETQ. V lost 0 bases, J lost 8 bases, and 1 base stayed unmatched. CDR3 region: CASSLVTGDEQFF. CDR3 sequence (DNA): TGCGCCAGCAGCTTGGTGACAGGGGATGAGCAGTTCTTC.

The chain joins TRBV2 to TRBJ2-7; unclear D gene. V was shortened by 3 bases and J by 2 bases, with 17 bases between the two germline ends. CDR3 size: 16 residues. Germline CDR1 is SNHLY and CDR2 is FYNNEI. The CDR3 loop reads CASSDEAGRLAYEQYF. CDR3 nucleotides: TGTGCCAGCAGTGATGAGGCCGGAAGACTTGCCTACGAGCAGTACTTC.

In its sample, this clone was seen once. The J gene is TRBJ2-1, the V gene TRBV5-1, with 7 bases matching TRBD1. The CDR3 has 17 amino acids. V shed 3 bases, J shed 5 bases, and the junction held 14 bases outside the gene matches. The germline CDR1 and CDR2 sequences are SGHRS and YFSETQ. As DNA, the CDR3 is TGCGCCAGCAGCTGGATGACAGGGAGAGGGGGTGACAATGAGCAGTTCTTC. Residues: CASSWMTGRGGDNEQFF.

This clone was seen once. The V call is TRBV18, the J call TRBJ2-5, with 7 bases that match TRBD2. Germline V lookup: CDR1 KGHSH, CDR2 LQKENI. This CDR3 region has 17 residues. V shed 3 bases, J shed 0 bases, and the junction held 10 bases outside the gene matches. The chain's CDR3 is CASSPGGSKGYQETQYF. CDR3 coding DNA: TGTGCCAGCTCACCGGGAGGGTCTAAGGGGTACCAAGAGACCCAGTACTTC. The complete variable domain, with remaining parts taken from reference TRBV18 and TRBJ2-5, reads NAGVMQNPRHLVRRRGQEARLRCSPMKGHSHVYWYRQLPEEGLKFMVYLQKENIIDESGMPKERFSAEFPKEGPSILRIQQVVRGDSAAYFCASSPGGSKGYQETQYFGPGTRLLVL.

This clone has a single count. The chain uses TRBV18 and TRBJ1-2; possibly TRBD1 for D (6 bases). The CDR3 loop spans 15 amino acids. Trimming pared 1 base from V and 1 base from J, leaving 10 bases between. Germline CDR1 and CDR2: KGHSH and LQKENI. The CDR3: CASSPLRGNNYGYTF. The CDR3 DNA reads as TGTGCCAGCTCACCACTAAGGGGGAATAACTATGGCTACACCTTC.

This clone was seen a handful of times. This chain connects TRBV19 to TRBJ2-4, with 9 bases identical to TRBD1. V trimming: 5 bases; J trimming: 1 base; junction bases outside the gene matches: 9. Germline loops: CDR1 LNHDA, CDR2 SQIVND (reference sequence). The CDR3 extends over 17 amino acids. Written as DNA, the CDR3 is TGTGCCAGTAGTGCCGCACAGGGGGCGAGGGCCAAAAACATTCAGTACTTC. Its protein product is CASSAAQGARAKNIQYF.

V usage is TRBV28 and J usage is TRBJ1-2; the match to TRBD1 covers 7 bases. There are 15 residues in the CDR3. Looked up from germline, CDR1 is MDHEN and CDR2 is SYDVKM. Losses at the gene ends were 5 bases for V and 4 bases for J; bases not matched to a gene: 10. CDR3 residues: CASSPPGDSPYGYTF. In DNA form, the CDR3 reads TGTGCCAGCAGTCCGCCCGGGGACAGTCCCTATGGCTACACCTTC.

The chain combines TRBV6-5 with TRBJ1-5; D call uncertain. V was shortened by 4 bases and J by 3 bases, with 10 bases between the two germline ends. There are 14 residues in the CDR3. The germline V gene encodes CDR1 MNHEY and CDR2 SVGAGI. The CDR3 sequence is CASSFYNYNQPQHF. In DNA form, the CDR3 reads TGTGCCAGCAGTTTCTACAACTACAATCAGCCCCAGCATTTT.

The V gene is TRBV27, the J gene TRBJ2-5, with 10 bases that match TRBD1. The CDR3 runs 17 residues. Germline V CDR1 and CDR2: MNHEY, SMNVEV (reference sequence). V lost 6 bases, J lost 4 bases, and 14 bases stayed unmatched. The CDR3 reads CASRPWHGTGEGETQYF. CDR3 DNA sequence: TGTGCCAGCAGACCCTGGCACGGGACAGGGGAAGGAGAGACCCAGTACTTC.

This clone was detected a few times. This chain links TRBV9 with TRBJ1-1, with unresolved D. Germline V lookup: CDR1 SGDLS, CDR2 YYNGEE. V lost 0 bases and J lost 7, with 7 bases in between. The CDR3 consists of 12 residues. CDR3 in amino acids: CASSVGRDEAFF. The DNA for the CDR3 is TGTGCCAGCAGCGTAGGCCGAGATGAAGCTTTCTTT.

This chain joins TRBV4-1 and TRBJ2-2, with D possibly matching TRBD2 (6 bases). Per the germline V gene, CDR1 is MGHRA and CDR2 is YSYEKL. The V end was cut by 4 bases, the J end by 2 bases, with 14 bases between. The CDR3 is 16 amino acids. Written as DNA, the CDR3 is TGCGCCAGCAGCCGCCAGGCGGGACGAAACACCGGGGAGCTGTTTTTT. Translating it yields CASSRQAGRNTGELFF.

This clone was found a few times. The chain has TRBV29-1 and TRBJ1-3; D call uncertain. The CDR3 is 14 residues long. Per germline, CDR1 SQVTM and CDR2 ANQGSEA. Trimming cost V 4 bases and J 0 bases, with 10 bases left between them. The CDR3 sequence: CSVGHGPSGNTIYF. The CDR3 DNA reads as TGCAGCGTTGGACACGGACCCTCTGGAAACACCATATATTTT.

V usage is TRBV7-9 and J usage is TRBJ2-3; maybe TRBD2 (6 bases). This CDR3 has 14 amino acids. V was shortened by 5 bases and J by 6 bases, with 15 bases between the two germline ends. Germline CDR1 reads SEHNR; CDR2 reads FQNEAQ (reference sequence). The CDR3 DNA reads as TGTGCCAGCAGCCCAAGGCCGGGAGACGATACGCAGTATTTT. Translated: CASSPRPGDDTQYF.

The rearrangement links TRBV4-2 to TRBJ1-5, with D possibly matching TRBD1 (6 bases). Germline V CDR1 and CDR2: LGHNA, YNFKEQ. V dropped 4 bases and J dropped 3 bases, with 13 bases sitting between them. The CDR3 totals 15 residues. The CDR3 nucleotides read TGTGCCAGCAGCCCTCCGGCAGGGGCCAATCAGCCCCAGCATTTT. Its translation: CASSPPAGANQPQHF.